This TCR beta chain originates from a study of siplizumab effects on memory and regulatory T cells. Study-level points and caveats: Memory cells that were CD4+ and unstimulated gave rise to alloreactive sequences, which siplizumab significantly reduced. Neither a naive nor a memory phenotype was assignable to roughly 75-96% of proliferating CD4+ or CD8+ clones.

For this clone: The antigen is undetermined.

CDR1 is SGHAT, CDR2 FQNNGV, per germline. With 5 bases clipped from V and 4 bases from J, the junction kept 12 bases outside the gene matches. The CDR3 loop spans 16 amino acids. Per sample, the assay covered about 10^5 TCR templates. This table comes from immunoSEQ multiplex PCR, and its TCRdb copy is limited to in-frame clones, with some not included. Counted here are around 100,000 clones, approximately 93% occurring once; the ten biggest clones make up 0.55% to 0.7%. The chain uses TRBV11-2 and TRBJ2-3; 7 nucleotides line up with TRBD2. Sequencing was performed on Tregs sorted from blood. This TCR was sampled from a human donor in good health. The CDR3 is CASSRTIAGRADTQYF. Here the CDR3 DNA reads TGTGCCAGCAGCCGGACTATAGCGGGTAGGGCAGATACGCAGTATTTT.